This T cell receptor beta chain was identified during a study of blood T cells in healthy people across ages. Study findings and constraints: Age brought a roughly linear fall in TCR beta diversity measured per million T cells. Leaving the PBMCs unsorted stopped any conclusive comparison of naive versus antigen-experienced cells.

This clonotype was detected only once. Antigen unknown. A junction boundary mismatches the germline segment, possibly from a read error. A J-beta primer mix and a sample-barcoded 5' primer were used in a second PCR of roughly 7 to 12 cycles. One entry per CDR3 protein, called by TCRdb with MiXCR from the 5' RACE reads. This sample has over a million distinct CDR3 sequences, with approximately 42% found just once. Germline values: CDR1 MGHRA, CDR2 YSYEKL. This CDR3 is 14 amino acids long. Sequencing was done on a sample of blood. This chain links TRBV4-1 with TRBJ1-2, with D perhaps matching TRBD1 (5 bases). This receptor was taken from a woman aged 18-29 years in good health. In DNA, the CDR3 is TGCGCCAGCGGCCAAGATGTCCAGGGCTATGGCTACACCTTC. Translation gives CASGQDVQGYGYTF.